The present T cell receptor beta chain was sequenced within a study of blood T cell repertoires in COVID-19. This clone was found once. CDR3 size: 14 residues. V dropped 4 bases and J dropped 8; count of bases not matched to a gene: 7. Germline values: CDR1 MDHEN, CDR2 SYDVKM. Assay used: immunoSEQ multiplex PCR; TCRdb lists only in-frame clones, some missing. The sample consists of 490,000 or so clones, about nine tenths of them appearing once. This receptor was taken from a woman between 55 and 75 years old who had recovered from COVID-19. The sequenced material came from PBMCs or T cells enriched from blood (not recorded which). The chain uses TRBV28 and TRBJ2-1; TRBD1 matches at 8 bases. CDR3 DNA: TGTGCCAGCAGTTCGGACAGGGTAACCCATGAGCAGTTCTTC. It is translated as CASSSDRVTHEQFF.